This T cell receptor (beta chain) was profiled in a study of blood T cell repertoires in COVID-19. On the study more broadly: Sites in the United States, Italy and Spain provided acute and convalescent COVID-19 samples.

J was trimmed by 4 bases and V by 2 bases; bases with no gene match: 11. CDR1 and CDR2 (germline): MNHNS, SASEGT. The length of the CDR3 is 18 residues. The table came from immunoSEQ multiplex PCR; TCRdb's copy has only in-frame clones and leaves some out. The table lists roughly 150,000 clones, 70% to 90% of them singletons. This receptor was taken from a woman aged 70-85 years with acute or convalescent COVID-19. Sequencing was carried out using peripheral blood. This chain uses TRBV6-1 with TRBJ1-3; 10 nucleotides match TRBD1. This chain's CDR3 is CASSERSATGGEGNTIYF. The CDR3 DNA is TGTGCCAGCAGTGAAAGGTCCGCGACAGGGGGCGAAGGAAACACCATATATTTT.